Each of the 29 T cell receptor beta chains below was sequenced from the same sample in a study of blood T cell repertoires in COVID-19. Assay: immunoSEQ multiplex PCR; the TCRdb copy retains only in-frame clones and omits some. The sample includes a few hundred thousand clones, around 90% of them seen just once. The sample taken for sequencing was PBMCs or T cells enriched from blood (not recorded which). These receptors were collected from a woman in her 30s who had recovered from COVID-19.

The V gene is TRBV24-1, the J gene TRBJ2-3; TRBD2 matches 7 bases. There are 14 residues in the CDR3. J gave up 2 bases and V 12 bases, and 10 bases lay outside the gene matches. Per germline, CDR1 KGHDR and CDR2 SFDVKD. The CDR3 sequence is CAVGPAGYTDTQYF. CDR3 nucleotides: TGTGCCGTAGGCCCAGCGGGGTACACAGATACGCAGTATTTT.

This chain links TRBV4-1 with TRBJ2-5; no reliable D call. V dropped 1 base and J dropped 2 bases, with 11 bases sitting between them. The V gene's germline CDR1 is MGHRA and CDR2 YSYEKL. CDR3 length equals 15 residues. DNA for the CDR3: TGCGCCAGCAGCCAAGCTCCCCTGCTACAAGAGACCCAGTACTTC. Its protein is CASSQAPLLQETQYF.

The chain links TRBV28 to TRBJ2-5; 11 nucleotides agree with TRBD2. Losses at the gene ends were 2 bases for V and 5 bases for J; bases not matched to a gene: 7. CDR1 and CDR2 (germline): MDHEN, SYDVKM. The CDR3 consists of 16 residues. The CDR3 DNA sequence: TGTGCCAGCAGTTTAGCAACTAGCGGGAGCCCCGAGACCCAGTACTTC. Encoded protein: CASSLATSGSPETQYF.

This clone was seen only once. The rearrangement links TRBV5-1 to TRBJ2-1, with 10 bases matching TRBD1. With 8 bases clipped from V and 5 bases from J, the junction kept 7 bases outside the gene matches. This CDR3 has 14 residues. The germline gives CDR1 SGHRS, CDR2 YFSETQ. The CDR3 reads CASNRDRGHNEQFF. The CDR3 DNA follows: TGCGCCAGTAACCGGGACAGGGGTCACAATGAGCAGTTCTTC.

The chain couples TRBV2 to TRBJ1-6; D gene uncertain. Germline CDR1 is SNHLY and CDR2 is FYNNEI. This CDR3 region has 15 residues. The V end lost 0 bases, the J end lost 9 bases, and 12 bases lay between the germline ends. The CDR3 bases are TGTGCCAGCAGTGAAGCGCGAGGGTCTGGTTCACCCCTCCACTTT. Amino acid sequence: CASSEARGSGSPLHF.

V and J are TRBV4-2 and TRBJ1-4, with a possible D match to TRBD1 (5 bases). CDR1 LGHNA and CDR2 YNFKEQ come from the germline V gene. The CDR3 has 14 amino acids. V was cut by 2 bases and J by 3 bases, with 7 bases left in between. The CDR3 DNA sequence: TGTGCCAGCAGCCAACGGGGGGCTAATGAAAAACTGTTTTTT. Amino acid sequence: CASSQRGANEKLFF.

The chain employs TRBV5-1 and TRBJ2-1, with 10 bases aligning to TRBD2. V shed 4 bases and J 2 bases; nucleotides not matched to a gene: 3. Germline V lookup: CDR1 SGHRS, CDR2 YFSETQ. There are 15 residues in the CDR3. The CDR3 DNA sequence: TGCGCCAGCAGCCCAGGGACTAGCGCCTACAATGAGCAGTTCTTC. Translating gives CASSPGTSAYNEQFF.

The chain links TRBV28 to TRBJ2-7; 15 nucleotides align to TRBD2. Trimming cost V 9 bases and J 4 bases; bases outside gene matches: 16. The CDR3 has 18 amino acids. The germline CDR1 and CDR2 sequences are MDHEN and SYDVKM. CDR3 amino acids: CASLQGLGTSGGRYEQYF. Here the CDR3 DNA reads TGTGCCAGTCTACAGGGATTAGGGACTAGCGGGGGGAGATACGAGCAGTACTTC.

CDR3 in amino acids: CASSRTYSNQPQHF. In DNA form, the CDR3 reads TGTGCCAGCAGTAGGACTTATAGCAATCAGCCCCAGCATTTT. V usage is TRBV28 and J usage is TRBJ1-5; D not resolved. The CDR3 runs 14 residues. The V and J ends lost 5 bases and 0 bases respectively, with 8 bases between them. The V gene's germline CDR1 is MDHEN and CDR2 SYDVKM. Based on the CDR3 plus reference TRBV28 and TRBJ1-5, the full variable domain is DVKVTQSSRYLVKRTGEKVFLECVQDMDHENMFWYRQDPGLGLRLIYFSYDVKMKEKGDIPEGYSVSREKKERFSLILESASTNQTSMYLCASSRTYSNQPQHFGDGTRLSIL.

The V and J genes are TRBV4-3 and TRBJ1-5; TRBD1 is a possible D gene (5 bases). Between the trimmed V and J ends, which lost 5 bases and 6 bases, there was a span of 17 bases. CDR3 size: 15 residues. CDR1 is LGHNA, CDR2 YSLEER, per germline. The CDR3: CASSSGRGGSQPQHF. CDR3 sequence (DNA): TGCGCCAGCAGCTCCGGGAGGGGAGGTAGTCAGCCCCAGCATTTT.

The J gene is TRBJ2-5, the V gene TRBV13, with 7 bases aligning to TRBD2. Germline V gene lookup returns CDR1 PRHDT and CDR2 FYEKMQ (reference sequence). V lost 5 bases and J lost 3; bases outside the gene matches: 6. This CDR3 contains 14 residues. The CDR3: CASSPAGRKETQYF. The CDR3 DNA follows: TGTGCCAGCAGCCCAGCGGGACGCAAAGAGACCCAGTACTTC.

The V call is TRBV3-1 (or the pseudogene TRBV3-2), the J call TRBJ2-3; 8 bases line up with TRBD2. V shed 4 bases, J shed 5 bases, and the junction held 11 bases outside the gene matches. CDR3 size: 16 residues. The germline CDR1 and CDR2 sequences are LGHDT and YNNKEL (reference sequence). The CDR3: CASSLRRGGRIDTQYF. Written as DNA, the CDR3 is TGTGCCAGCAGCCTACGACGGGGGGGCCGAATAGATACGCAGTATTTT.

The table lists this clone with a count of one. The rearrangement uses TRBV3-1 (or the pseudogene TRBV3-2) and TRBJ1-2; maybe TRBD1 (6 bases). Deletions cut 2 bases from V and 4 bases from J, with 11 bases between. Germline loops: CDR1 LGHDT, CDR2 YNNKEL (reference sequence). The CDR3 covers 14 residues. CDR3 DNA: TGTGCCAGCAGCCAATCCGACAGGCCCTATGGCTACACCTTC. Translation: CASSQSDRPYGYTF.

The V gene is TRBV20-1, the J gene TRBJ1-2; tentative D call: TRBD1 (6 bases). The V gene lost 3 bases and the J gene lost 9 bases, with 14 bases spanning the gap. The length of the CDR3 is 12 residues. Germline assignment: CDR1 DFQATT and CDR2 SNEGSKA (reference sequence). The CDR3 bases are TGCAGTGCTAGTCAGGGGCGAGTAAGCTACACCTTC. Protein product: CSASQGRVSYTF.

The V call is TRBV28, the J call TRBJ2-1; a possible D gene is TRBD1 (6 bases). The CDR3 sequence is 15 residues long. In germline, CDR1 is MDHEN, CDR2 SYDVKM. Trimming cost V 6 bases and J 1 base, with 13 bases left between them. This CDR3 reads CASSVSGTSYNEQFF. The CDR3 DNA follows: TGTGCCAGCAGCGTCTCCGGGACATCCTACAATGAGCAGTTCTTC. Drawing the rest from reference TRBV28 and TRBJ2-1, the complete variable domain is DVKVTQSSRYLVKRTGEKVFLECVQDMDHENMFWYRQDPGLGLRLIYFSYDVKMKEKGDIPEGYSVSREKKERFSLILESASTNQTSMYLCASSVSGTSYNEQFFGPGTRLTVL.

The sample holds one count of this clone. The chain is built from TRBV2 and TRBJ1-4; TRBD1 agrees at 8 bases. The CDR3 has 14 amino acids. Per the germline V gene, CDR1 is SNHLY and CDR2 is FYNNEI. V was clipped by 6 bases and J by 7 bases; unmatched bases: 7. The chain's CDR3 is CASSKQGVSEKLFF. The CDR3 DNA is TGTGCCAGCAGCAAACAGGGGGTTTCTGAAAAACTGTTTTTT.

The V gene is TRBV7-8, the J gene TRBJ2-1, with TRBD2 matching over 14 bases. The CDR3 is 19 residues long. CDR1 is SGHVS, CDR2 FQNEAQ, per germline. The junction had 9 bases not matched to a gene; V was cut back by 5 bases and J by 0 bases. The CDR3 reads CASSPGTSGGSSSYNEQFF. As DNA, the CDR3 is TGTGCCAGCAGCCCAGGGACTAGCGGGGGATCGAGCTCCTACAATGAGCAGTTCTTC. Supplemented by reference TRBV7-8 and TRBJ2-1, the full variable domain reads GAGVSQSPRYKVAKRGQDVALRCDPISGHVSLFWYQQALGQGPEFLTYFQNEAQLDKSGLPSDRFFAERPEGSVSTLKIQRTQQEDSAVYLCASSPGTSGGSSSYNEQFFGPGTRLTVL.

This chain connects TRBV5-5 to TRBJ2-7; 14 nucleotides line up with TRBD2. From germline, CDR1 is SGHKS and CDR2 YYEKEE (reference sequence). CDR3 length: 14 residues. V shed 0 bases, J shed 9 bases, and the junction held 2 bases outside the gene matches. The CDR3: CASSLGLAGGRQYF. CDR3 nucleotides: TGTGCCAGCAGCTTGGGACTAGCGGGAGGGCGGCAGTACTTC.

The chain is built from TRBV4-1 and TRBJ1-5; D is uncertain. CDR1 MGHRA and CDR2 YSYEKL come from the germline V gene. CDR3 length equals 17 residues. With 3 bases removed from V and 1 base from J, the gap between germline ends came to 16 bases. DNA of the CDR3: TGCGCCAGCAGCCATATCAAAGCAAGGAGCAGCAATCAGCCCCAGCATTTT. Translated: CASSHIKARSSNQPQHF.

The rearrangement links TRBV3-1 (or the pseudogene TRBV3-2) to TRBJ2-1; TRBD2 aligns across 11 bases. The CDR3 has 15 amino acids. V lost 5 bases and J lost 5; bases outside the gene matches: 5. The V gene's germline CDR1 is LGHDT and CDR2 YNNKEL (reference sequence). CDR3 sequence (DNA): TGTGCCAGCAGCTATAGCGGGAGGGGGGACAATGAGCAGTTCTTC. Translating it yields CASSYSGRGDNEQFF.

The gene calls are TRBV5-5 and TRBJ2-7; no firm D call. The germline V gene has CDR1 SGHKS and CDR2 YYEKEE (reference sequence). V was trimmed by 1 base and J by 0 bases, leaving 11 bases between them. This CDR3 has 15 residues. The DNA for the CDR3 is TGTGCCAGCAGCTTGTATGCCCTGAGCTCCTACGAGCAGTACTTC. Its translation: CASSLYALSSYEQYF.

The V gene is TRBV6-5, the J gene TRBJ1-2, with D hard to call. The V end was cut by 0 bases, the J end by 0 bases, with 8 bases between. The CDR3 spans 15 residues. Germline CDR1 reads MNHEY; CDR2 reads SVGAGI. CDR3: CASSYSGTSNYGYTF. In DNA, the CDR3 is TGTGCCAGCAGTTACTCGGGCACATCTAACTATGGCTACACCTTC.

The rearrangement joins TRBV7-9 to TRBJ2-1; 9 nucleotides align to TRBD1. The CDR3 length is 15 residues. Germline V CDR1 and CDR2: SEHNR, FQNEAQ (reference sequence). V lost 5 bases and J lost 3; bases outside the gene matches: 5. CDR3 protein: CASSPGQGNYNEQFF. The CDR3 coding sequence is TGTGCCAGCAGCCCGGGACAGGGTAACTACAATGAGCAGTTCTTC.

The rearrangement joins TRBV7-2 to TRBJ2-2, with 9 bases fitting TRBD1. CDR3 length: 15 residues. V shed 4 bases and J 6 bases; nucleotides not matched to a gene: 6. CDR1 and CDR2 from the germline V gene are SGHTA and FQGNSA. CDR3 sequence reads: CASSSRDREAGELFF. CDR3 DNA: TGTGCCAGCAGCTCGAGGGACAGGGAGGCCGGGGAGCTGTTTTTT.

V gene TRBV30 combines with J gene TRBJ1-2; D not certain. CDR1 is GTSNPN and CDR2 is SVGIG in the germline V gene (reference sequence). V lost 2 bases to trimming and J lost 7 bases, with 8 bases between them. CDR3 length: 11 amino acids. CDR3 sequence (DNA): TGTGCCTGGAGTCCCGGGAGTGGCTACACCTTC. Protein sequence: CAWSPGSGYTF.

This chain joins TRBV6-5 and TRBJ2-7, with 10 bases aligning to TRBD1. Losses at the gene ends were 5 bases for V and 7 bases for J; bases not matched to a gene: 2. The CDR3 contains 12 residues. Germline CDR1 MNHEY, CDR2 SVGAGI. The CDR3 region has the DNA TGTGCCAGCAGTCGGGACAGGGGAGAGCAGTACTTC. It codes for CASSRDRGEQYF.

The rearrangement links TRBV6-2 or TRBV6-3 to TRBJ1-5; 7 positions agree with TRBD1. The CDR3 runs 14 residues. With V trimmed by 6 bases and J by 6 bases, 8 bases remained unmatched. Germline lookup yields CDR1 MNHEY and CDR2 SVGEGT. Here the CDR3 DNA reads TGTGCCAGCAGCCTCACAGGGGATCGTCAGCCCCAGCATTTT. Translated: CASSLTGDRQPQHF.

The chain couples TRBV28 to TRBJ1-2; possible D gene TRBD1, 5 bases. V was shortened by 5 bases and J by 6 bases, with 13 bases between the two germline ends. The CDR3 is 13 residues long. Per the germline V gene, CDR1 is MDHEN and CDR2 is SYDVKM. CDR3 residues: CASSTWGRDGYTF. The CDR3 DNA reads TGTGCCAGCAGTACGTGGGGGAGGGATGGCTACACCTTC.

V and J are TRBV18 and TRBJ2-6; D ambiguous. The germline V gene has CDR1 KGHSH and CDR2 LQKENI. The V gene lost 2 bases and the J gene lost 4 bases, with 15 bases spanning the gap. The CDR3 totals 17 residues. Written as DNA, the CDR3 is TGTGCCAGCTCACCATTCCTGCCATCCAGGGGGGCCAACGTCCTGACTTTC. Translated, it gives CASSPFLPSRGANVLTF.